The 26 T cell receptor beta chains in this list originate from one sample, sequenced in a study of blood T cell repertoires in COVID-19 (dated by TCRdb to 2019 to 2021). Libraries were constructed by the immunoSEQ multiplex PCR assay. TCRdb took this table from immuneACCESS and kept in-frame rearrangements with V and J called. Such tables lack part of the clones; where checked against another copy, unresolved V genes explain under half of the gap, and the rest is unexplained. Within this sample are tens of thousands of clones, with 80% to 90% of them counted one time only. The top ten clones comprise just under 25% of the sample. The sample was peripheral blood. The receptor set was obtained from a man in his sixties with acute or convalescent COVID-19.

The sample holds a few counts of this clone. CDR3 sequence (DNA): TGTGCCAGCAGATATGCTGGCAGTCCACCCCTCCACTTT. It codes for CASRYAGSPPLHF. The genes are TRBV2 and TRBJ1-6, with D uncertain. V lost 6 bases and J 11 bases, leaving 14 bases between the germline ends. The CDR3 is 13 amino acids. Germline loops: CDR1 SNHLY, CDR2 FYNNEI.

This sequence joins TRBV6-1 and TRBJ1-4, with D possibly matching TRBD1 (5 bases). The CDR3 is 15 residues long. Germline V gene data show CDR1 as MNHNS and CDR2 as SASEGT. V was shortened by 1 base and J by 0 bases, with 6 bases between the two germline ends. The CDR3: CASSEGGATNEKLFF. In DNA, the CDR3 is TGTGCCAGCAGTGAAGGGGGCGCAACTAATGAAAAACTGTTTTTT.

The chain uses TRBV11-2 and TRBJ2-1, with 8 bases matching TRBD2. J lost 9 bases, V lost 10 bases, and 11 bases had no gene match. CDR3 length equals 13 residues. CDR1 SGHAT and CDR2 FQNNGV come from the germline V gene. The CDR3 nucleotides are TGTGCCACCATGCTAGCGGGTGGGAGTGAGCAGTTCTTC. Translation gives CATMLAGGSEQFF. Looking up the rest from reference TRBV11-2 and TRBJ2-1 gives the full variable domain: EAGVAQSPRYKIIEKRQSVAFWCNPISGHATLYWYQQILGQGPKLLIQFQNNGVVDDSQLPKDRFSAERLKGVDSTLKIQPAKLEDSAVYLCATMLAGGSEQFFGPGTRLTVL.

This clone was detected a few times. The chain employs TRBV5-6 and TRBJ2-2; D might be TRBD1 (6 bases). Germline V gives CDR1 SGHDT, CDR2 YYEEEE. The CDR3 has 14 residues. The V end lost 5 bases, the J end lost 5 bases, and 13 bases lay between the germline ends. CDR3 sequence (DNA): TGTGCCAGCAGAGCTGGGGGCTGGACCGGGGAGCTGTTTTTT. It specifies CASRAGGWTGELFF.

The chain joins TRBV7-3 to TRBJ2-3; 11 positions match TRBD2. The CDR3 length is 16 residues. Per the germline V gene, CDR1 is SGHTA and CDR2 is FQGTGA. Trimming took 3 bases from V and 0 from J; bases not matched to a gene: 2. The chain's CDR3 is CASSLGLAVSTDTQYF. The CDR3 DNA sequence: TGTGCCAGCAGCTTGGGACTAGCGGTTAGCACAGATACGCAGTATTTT.

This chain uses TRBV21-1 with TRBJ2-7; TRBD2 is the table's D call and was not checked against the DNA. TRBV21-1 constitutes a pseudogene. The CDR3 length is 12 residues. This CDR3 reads CANLVFHYEQYV. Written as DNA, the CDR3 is TGTGCCAACCTAGTCTTCCACTACGAGCAGTACGTC.

The CDR3: CASSLSGESPLHF. The CDR3 DNA sequence: TGTGCCAGCAGCTTAAGCGGGGAATCACCCCTCCACTTT. V is TRBV7-9 and J is TRBJ1-6; D is unclear. The V and J ends lost 2 bases and 10 bases respectively, with 9 bases between them. The length of the CDR3 is 13 residues. Germline CDR1 is SEHNR and CDR2 is FQNEAQ (reference sequence).

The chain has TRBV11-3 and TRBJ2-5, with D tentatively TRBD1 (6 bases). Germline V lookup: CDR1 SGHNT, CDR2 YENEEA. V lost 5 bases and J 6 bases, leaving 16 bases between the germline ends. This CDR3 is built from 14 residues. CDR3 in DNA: TGTGCCAGCAGCCCGGGACCAGGGGCGAAGACCCAGTACTTC. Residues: CASSPGPGAKTQYF.

Here the CDR3 DNA reads TGTGCCAGCAGTTTATTAAGGGAAGGGCGGGCTAATGAAAAACTGTTTTTT. It yields the protein CASSLLREGRANEKLFF. The chain links TRBV28 to TRBJ1-4; D is unresolved. CDR1 is MDHEN, CDR2 SYDVKM, per germline. This CDR3 contains 17 residues. The V end lost 1 base, the J end lost 3 bases, and 15 bases lay between the germline ends.

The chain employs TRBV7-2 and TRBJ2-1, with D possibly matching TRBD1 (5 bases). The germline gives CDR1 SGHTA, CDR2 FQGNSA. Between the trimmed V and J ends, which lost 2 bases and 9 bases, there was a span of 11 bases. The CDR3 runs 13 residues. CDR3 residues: CASSLPGPGEQFF. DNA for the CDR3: TGTGCCAGCAGCTTACCAGGGCCTGGTGAGCAGTTCTTC.

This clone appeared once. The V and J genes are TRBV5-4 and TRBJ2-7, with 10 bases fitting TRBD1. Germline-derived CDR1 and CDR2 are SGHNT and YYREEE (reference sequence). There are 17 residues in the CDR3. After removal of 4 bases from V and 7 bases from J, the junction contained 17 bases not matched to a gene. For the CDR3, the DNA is TGTGCCAGCAGCCTACCGGGACAGGGGCTCGAAGCGGGGGAGCAGTACTTC. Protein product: CASSLPGQGLEAGEQYF.

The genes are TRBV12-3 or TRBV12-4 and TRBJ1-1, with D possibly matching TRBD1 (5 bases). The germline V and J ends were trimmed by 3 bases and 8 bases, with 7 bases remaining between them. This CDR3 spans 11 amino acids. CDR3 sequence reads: CASSLGREAFF. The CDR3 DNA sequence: TGTGCCAGCAGTTTGGGGCGGGAAGCTTTCTTT.

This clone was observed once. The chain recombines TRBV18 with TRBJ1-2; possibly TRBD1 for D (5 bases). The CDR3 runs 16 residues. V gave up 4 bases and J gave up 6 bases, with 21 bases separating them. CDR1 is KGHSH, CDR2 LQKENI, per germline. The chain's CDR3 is CASSLSARGEIDGYTF. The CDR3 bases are TGTGCCAGCTCACTAAGCGCGCGGGGGGAGATTGATGGCTACACCTTC.

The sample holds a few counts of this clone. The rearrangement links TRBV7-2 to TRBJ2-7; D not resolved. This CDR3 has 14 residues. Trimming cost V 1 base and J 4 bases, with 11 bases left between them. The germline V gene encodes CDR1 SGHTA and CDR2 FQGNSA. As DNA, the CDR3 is TGTGCCAGCAGCTTAGGGGCTGCGCTTTACGAGCAGTACTTC. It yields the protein CASSLGAALYEQYF.

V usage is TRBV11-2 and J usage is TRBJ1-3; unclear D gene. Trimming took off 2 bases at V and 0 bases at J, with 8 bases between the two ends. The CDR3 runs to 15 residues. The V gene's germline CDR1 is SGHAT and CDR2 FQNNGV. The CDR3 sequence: CASSLQLSSGNTIYF. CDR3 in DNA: TGTGCCAGCAGCTTACAGTTAAGCTCTGGAAACACCATATATTTT.

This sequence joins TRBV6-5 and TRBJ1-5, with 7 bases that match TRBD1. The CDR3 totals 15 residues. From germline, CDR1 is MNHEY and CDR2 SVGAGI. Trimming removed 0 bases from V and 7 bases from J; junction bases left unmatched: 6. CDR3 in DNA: TGTGCCAGCAGTTACTCATCCCCGACAGGGCAGCCCCAGCATTTT. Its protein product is CASSYSSPTGQPQHF.

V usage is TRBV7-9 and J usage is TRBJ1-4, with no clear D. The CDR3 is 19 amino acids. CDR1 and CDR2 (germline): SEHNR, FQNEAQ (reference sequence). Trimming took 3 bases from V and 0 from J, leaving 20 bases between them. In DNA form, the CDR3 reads TGTGCCAGCAGCTTTAGACACCGTATCGCCACAGCAACTAATGAAAAACTGTTTTTT. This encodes CASSFRHRIATATNEKLFF.

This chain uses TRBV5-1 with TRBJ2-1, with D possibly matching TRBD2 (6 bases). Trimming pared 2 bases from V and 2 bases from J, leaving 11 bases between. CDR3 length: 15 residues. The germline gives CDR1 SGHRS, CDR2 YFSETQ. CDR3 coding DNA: TGCGCCAGCAGCTTAACCGGGGGAACCTACAATGAGCAGTTCTTC. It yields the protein CASSLTGGTYNEQFF.

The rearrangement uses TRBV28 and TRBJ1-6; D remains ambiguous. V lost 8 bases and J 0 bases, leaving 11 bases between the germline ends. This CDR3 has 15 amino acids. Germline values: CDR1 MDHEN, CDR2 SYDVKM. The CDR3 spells CASRPGSSYNSPLHF. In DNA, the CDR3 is TGTGCCAGCCGCCCGGGGAGCTCCTATAATTCACCCCTCCACTTT.

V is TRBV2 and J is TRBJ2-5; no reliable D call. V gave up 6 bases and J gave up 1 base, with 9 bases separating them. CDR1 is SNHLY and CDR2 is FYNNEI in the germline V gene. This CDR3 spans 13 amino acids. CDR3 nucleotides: TGTGCCAGCAGCCCTATACGCCAAGAGACCCAGTACTTC. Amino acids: CASSPIRQETQYF.

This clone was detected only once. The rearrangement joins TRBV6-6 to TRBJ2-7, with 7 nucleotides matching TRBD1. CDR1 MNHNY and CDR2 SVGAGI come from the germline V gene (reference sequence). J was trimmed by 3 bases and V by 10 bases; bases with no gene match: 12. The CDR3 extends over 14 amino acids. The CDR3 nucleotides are TGTGCCACCATGAGAGGGGCAGGGGGCTACGAGCAGTACTTC. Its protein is CATMRGAGGYEQYF.

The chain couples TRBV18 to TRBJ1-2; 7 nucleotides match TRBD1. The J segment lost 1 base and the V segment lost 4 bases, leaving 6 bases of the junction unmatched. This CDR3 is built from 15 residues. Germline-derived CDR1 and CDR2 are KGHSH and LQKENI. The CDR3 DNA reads TGTGCCAGCTCACAGGGACAGCAAATTAACTATGGCTACACCTTC. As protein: CASSQGQQINYGYTF.

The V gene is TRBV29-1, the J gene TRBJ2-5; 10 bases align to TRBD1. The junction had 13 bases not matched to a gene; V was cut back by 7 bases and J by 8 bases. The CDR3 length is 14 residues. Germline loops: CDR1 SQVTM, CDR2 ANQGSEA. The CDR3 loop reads CSGEGYGQGVTQYF. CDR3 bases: TGCAGCGGTGAGGGATACGGACAGGGGGTAACCCAGTACTTC.

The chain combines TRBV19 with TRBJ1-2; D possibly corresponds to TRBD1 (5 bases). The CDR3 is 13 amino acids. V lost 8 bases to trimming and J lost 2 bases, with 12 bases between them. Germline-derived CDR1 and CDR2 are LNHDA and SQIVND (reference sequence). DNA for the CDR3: TGTGCCAGTTGGCAGGGTCTGAACTATGGCTACACCTTC. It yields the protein CASWQGLNYGYTF.

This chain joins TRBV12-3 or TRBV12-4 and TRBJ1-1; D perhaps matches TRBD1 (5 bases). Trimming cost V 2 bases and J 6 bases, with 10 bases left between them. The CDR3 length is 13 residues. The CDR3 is CASSLRRDSEAFF. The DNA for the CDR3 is TGTGCCAGCAGTTTAAGAAGGGACTCTGAAGCTTTCTTT.

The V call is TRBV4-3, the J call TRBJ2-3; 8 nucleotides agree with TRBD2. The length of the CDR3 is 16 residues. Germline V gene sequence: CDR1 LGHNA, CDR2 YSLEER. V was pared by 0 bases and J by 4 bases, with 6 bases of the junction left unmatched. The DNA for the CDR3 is TGCGCCAGCAGCCAAGAGGCGGGGGGAGGAGCAGATACGCAGTATTTT. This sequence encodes CASSQEAGGGADTQYF.